The T cell receptor beta chain under discussion was sequenced for a study of T cells in Graves' hyperthyroidism and ophthalmopathy. Study outcomes and limitations: Among clonotypes expanded in thyroid above 0.001, most were also found in blood. Stable hyperthyroidism was separated from ophthalmopathy by a model based on 13 V-J features.

RNA transcripts provided the source from which TCR beta CDR3 regions were amplified. A set of HTBI primers served as the primers for a first-round RT-PCR of the TCR CDR3. TCRdb re-derived calls from the multiplex PCR reads in MiXCR, one entry per CDR3 protein. The table shows hundreds of thousands of distinct CDR3 sequences, with 38% occurring only once. The ends lost 5 bases at V and 2 bases at J; junction bases unmatched: 11. The CDR3 sequence is 16 residues long. Germline assignment: CDR1 LGHNA and CDR2 YSLEER. Uncontrolled infection, other autoimmune disease, pregnancy or lactation disqualified patients from enrolment. Thyroid ultrasound, orbital computed tomography, clinical symptoms, and serum thyroxine and TRAb underpinned diagnoses. With regard to this clonotype: What it binds is not known.

The source is a man younger than 35 with Graves' hyperthyroidism. The chain carries TRBV4-3 and TRBJ2-7, with 8 bases fitting TRBD2. Sequenced input: blood. CDR3 amino acids: CASSFSVSGETYEQYF. The CDR3 nucleotides read TGCGCCAGCAGCTTTTCCGTTAGCGGGGAAACCTACGAGCAGTACTTC.